This TCR beta chain came from a study of blood T cell repertoires in COVID-19. Study at large: Whether acute or convalescent, the COVID-19 samples came from the United States, Italy and Spain.

Method: immunoSEQ multiplex PCR; TCRdb's copy keeps in-frame clones and lacks some. The sample records around 300,000 clones, around 87% being singletons. Germline CDR1 is SNHLY and CDR2 is FYNNEI. With V trimmed by 3 bases and J by 5 bases, 6 bases remained unmatched. This CDR3 comprises 14 residues. Sample: peripheral blood. This sequence was found in a man younger than 35 with active or convalescent COVID-19. This chain joins TRBV2 and TRBJ1-2; 7 nucleotides match TRBD1. The CDR3 is CASSEEGALYGYTF. The CDR3 bases are TGTGCCAGCAGTGAGGAGGGGGCTTTGTATGGCTACACCTTC.